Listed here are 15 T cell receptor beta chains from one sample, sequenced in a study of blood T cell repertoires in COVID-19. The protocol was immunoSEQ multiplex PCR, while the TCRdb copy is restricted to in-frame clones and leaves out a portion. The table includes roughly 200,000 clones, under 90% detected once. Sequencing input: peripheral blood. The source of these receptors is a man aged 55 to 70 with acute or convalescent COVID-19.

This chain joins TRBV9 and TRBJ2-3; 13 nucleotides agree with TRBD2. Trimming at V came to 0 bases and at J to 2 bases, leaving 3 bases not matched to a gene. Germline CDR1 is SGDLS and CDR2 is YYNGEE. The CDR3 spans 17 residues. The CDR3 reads CASSVGGLAGYTDTQYF. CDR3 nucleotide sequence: TGTGCCAGCAGCGTAGGGGGACTAGCGGGGTACACAGATACGCAGTATTTT. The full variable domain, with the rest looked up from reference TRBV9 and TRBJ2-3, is DSGVTQTPKHLITATGQRVTLRCSPRSGDLSVYWYQQSLDQGLQFLIQYYNGEERAKGNILERFSAQQFPDLHSELNLSSLELGDSALYFCASSVGGLAGYTDTQYFGPGTRLTVL.

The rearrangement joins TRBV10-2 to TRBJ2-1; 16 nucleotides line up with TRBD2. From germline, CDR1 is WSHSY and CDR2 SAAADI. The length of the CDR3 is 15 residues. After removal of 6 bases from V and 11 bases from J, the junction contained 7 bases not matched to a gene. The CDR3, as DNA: TGCGCCAGCAGAGAGGGACTAGCGGGAGGGTATAAGCAGTTCTTC. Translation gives CASREGLAGGYKQFF.

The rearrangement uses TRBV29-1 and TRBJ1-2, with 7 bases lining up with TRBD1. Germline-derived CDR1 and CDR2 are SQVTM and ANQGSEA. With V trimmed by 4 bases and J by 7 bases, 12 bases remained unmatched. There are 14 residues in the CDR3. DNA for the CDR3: TGCAGCGTTGTAGAACAGGGGCTCTTCTTTGGCTACACCTTC. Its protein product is CSVVEQGLFFGYTF.

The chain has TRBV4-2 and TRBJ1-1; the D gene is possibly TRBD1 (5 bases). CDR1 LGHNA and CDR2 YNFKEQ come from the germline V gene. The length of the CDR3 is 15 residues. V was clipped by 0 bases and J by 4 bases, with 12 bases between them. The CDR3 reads CASSQDGIGGTEAFF. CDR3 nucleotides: TGTGCCAGCAGCCAAGACGGTATCGGGGGCACTGAAGCTTTCTTT.

This chain's CDR3 is CASSFRGSTEQYF. The CDR3 nucleotides read TGTGCCAGCAGCTTTAGGGGGAGCACCGAGCAGTACTTC. The V and J genes are TRBV7-3 and TRBJ2-7; perhaps TRBD1 as D (6 bases). Germline CDR1 SGHTA, CDR2 FQGTGA. Trimming shortened V by 3 bases and J by 6 bases, and 12 bases separated the two germline ends. The CDR3 is made up of 13 amino acids. Filled out from reference TRBV7-3 and TRBJ2-7, the complete variable domain reads GAGVSQTPSNKVTEKGKYVELRCDPISGHTALYWYRQSLGQGPEFLIYFQGTGAADDSGLPNDRFFAVRPEGSVSTLKIQRTERGDSAVYLCASSFRGSTEQYFGPGTRLTVT.

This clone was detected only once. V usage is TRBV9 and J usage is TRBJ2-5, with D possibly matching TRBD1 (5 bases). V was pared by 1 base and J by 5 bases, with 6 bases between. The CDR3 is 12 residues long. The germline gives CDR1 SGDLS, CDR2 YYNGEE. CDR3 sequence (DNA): TGTGCCAGCAGCGTACAGGGTGAGACCCAGTACTTC. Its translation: CASSVQGETQYF.

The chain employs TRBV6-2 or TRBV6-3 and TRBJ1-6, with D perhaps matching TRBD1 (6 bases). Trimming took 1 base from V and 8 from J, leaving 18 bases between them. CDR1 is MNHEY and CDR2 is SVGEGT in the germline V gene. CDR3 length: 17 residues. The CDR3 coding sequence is TGTGCCAGCAGTTACTGGGCAGGGGCTGGCTGGGATTCACCCCTCCACTTT. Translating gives CASSYWAGAGWDSPLHF.

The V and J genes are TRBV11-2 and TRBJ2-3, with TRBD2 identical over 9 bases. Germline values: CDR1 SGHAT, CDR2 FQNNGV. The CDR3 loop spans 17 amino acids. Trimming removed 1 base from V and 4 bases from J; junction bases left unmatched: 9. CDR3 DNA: TGTGCCAGCAGCTTAGGAGGCGGCGGGAGGGTCTCAGATACGCAGTATTTT. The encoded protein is CASSLGGGGRVSDTQYF.

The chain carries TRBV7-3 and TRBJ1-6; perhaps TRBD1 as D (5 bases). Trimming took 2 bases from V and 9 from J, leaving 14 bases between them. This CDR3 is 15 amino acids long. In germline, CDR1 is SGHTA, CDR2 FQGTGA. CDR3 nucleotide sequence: TGTGCCAGCAGCTTACACCCAGGGTCCGCTTCACCCCTCCACTTT. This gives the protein CASSLHPGSASPLHF.

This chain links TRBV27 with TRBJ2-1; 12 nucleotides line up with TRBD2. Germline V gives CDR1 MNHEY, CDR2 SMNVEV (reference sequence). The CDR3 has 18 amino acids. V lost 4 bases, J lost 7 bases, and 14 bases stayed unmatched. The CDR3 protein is CASSSPSGGGGIVNEQFF. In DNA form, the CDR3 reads TGTGCCAGCAGTTCGCCTAGCGGGGGGGGTGGTATAGTGAATGAGCAGTTCTTC.

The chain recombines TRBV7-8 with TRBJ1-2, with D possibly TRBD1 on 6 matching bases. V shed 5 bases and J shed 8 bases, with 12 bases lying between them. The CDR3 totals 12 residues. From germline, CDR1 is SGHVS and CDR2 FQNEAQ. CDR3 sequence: CASSPVGAGYTF. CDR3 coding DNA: TGTGCCAGCAGCCCAGTGGGGGCGGGCTACACCTTC.

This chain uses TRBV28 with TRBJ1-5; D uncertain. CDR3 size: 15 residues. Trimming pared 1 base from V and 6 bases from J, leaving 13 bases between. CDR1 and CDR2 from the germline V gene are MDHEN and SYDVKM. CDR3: CASSLYAGNGQPQHF. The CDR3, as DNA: TGTGCCAGCAGTTTATACGCAGGTAACGGTCAGCCCCAGCATTTT.

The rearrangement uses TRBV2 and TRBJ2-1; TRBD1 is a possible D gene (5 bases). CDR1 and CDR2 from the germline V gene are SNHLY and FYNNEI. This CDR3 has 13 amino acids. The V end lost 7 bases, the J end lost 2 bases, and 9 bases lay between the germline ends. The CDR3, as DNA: TGTGCCAGCATGGACACGGCCTACAATGAGCAGTTCTTC. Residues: CASMDTAYNEQFF.

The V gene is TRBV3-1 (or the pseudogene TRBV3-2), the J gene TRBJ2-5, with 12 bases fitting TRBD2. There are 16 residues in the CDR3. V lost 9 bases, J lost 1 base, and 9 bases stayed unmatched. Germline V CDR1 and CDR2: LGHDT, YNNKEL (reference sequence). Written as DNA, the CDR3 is TGTGCCAGTACAAAGCCGGGACTAGCGGGCCAAGAGACCCAGTACTTC. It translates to CASTKPGLAGQETQYF.

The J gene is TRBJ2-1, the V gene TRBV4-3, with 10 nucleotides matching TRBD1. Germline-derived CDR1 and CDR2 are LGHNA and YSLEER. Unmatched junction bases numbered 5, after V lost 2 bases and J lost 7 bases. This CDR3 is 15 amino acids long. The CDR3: CASSQPGTGANEQFF. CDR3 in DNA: TGCGCCAGCAGCCAACCCGGGACAGGGGCTAATGAGCAGTTCTTC.